Reported below is one TCR beta chain. Its antigen is undetermined. This specimen comes from a study of shared clonotypes between healthy human individuals. V lost 6 bases, J lost 5 bases, and 2 bases stayed unmatched. Looked up from germline, CDR1 is LGHNT and CDR2 is FRNRAP. This CDR3 contains 15 residues. Assay used: immunoSEQ multiplex PCR; TCRdb lists only in-frame clones, some missing. The sample includes millions of clones, roughly 94% of them seen just once. General observations from the study: Rarefaction showed that sequencing of sorted subsets was incomplete (despite large depth). Tissues were not sampled, only blood, and their repertoires likely differ.

The sample comprised naive CD4+ T cells sorted from blood. Subset denoted: CD45RA+ positively selected. This sequence was found in a man between 18 and 35 years old in good health. The chain is built from TRBV12-5 and TRBJ2-1; 15 bases agree with TRBD2. DNA for the CDR3: TGTGCTAGTGGGGGGACTAGCGGGAGGAACAATGAGCAGTTCTTC. This encodes CASGGTSGRNNEQFF.